What follows are 14 T cell receptor beta chains derived from one specimen sequenced in a study of quantifying T cell responses using KT2 cells. Across the whole study: RNA was reverse transcribed with TCR alpha and beta constant-region primers.

The cDNA 3' end received a ligated oligonucleotide with a UMI. First-round PCR used 4 cycles and beta primers RC1.1 and RC1.2 covering TRBC1 and TRBC2. TCRdb ran MiXCR on the UMI-ligation and nested PCR reads and lists one entry per CDR3 protein. Of 40,000 to 55,000 distinct CDR3 sequences listed, 11% were seen once; the top ten hold about 10%. Sequenced input: PBMCs spiked with cells of the T cell clone KT2. These receptor sequences come from a human donor.

As DNA, the CDR3 is TGTGCCAGCACCCGGTCCGGTACCTACAATGAGCAGTTCTTC. This translates into CASTRSGTYNEQFF. The chain has TRBV6-2 or TRBV6-3 and TRBJ2-1; D gene uncertain. Germline V gene lookup returns CDR1 MNHEY and CDR2 SVGEGT. The CDR3 has 14 residues. V was clipped by 7 bases and J by 2 bases, with 12 bases between them.

The chain has TRBV27 and TRBJ1-6, with D possibly TRBD1 on 6 matching bases. Trimming shortened V by 5 bases and J by 2 bases, and 10 bases separated the two germline ends. The CDR3 is 15 amino acids. Germline assignment: CDR1 MNHEY and CDR2 SMNVEV (reference sequence). The CDR3 sequence: CASSGWDTYNSPLHF. The CDR3 DNA reads TGTGCCAGCAGTGGATGGGACACCTATAATTCACCCCTCCACTTT.

The CDR3 nucleotides read TGTGCCAGCAGTTCTAGGCACAGGGGCGAGCAGTTCTTC. This encodes CASSSRHRGEQFF. The V gene is TRBV27, the J gene TRBJ2-1; 7 positions agree with TRBD1. Trimming at V came to 4 bases and at J to 10 bases, leaving 7 bases not matched to a gene. The CDR3 runs 13 residues. Germline CDR1 reads MNHEY; CDR2 reads SMNVEV (reference sequence).

At least ten counts were recorded for this clonotype. The chain combines TRBV6-2 or TRBV6-3 with TRBJ2-4, with a weak D call TRBD2 (5 bases). V was shortened by 5 bases and J by 11 bases, with 25 bases between the two germline ends. The CDR3 spans 16 residues. Germline values: CDR1 MNHEY, CDR2 SVGEGT. CDR3 region: CASSPYEGGPIYVQYF. CDR3 coding DNA: TGTGCCAGCAGTCCCTACGAGGGCGGGCCCATTTACGTTCAGTACTTC.

This clonotype was detected only a few times. The gene calls are TRBV29-1 and TRBJ1-1; possible D gene TRBD1, 6 bases. The V and J ends lost 5 bases and 8 bases respectively, with 9 bases between them. This CDR3 region has 10 residues. Germline CDR1 and CDR2: SQVTM and ANQGSEA. CDR3 sequence (DNA): TGCAGCGTTAGAGGGACAGAAGCTTTCTTT. It codes for CSVRGTEAFF.

This sequence joins TRBV20-1 and TRBJ1-1, with D possibly TRBD1 on 5 matching bases. Germline V gene lookup returns CDR1 DFQATT and CDR2 SNEGSKA (reference sequence). The CDR3 extends over 13 amino acids. V was shortened by 6 bases and J by 2 bases, with 13 bases between the two germline ends. The CDR3 loop reads CSAPGTYNTEAFF. In nucleotides, the CDR3 is TGCAGTGCCCCTGGGACTTATAACACTGAAGCTTTCTTT.

The genes are TRBV20-1 and TRBJ2-2; either TRBD1 or TRBD2 may fit D (5 bases each). V shed 6 bases and J shed 3 bases, with 20 bases lying between them. The CDR3 sequence is 16 residues long. Germline V gene data show CDR1 as DFQATT and CDR2 as SNEGSKA (reference sequence). CDR3 bases: TGCAGTGCCAGGTTGCAGGGCCTGGGGGACACCGGGGAGCTGTTTTTT. The encoded protein is CSARLQGLGDTGELFF.

This clonotype was picked up a small number of times. This chain joins TRBV1 and TRBJ2-3; TRBD2, the D gene given by the table, was not confirmed from the DNA. TRBV1 is a pseudogene segment. The CDR3 length is 13 residues. CDR3 nucleotides: TGCACCAGCCACGGCGGGAGAAACGATACGCAGTATTTT. Its protein is CTSHGGRNDTQYF.

This clonotype occurred a few times. CDR3 protein: CASSKARSPSYGYTF. Here the CDR3 DNA reads TGTGCCAGCAGCAAAGCGCGGAGCCCCAGCTATGGCTACACCTTC. J is TRBJ1-2 and V is TRBV21-1; the DNA was not used to check the table's D call, TRBD1. TRBV21-1 is a pseudogene segment. The length of the CDR3 is 15 residues.

V and J are TRBV14 and TRBJ2-7; perhaps TRBD2 as D (5 bases). The CDR3 has 14 amino acids. Germline CDR1 SGHDN, CDR2 FVKESK. V lost 1 base to trimming and J lost 5 bases, with 12 bases between them. The CDR3 coding sequence is TGTGCCAGCAGCCAAGTGTTTATCGGGGACGAGCAGTACTTC. This codes for CASSQVFIGDEQYF.

This clonotype was seen at least ten times. V and J are TRBV2 and TRBJ1-3, with D unclear. The CDR3 is made up of 12 amino acids. Germline V CDR1 and CDR2: SNHLY, FYNNEI. Trimming cost V 5 bases and J 7 bases, with 9 bases left between them. The CDR3 DNA is TGTGCCAGCAGTTTAGACGAGAACACCATATATTTT. Its protein is CASSLDENTIYF.

J is TRBJ2-7 and V is TRBV4-2; TRBD2 matches at 9 bases. V dropped 3 bases and J dropped 2; count of bases not matched to a gene: 8. The CDR3 totals 16 residues. CDR1 and CDR2 (germline): LGHNA, YNFKEQ. The CDR3: CASSHLIAGETYEQYF. Written as DNA, the CDR3 is TGTGCCAGCAGCCATCTTATAGCGGGAGAAACCTACGAGCAGTACTTC.

This clonotype came up many times. The J gene is TRBJ1-2, the V gene TRBV4-2; no firm D call. Trimming removed 1 base at V and 4 bases at J, with 16 bases between. Per the germline V gene, CDR1 is LGHNA and CDR2 is YNFKEQ. The CDR3 is made up of 16 amino acids. The CDR3 loop reads CASSQVGWRGLYGYTF. Here the CDR3 DNA reads TGTGCCAGCAGCCAAGTTGGATGGCGTGGGCTCTATGGCTACACCTTC.

This clonotype came up a few times. The rearrangement links TRBV5-1 to TRBJ2-7; TRBD2 is a possible D gene (7 bases). The CDR3 covers 17 residues. The germline gives CDR1 SGHRS, CDR2 YFSETQ. Trimming cost V 4 bases and J 0 bases, with 20 bases left between them. CDR3 in amino acids: CASSPKSGGGFSYEQYF. The CDR3, as DNA: TGCGCCAGCAGCCCTAAGTCTGGCGGGGGCTTCTCCTACGAGCAGTACTTC.